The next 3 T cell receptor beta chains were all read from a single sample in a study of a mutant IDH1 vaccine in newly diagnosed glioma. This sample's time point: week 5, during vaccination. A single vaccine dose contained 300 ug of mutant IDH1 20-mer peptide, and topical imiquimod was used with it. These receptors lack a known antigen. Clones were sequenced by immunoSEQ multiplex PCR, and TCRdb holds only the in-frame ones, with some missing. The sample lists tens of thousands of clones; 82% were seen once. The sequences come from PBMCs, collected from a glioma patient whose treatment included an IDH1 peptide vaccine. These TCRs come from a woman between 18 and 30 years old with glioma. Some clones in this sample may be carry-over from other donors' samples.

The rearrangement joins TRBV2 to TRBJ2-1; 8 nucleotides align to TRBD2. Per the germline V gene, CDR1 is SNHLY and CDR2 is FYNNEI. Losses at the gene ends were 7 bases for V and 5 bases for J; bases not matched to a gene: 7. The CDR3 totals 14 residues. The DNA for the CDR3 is TGTGCCAGCAAAGGCGGGGGGTCGAACAATGAGCAGTTCTTC. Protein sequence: CASKGGGSNNEQFF.

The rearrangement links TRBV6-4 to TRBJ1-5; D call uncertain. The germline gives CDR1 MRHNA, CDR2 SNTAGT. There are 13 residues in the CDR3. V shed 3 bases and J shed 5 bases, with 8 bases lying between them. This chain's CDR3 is CASSEGQDQPQHF. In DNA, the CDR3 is TGTGCCAGCAGTGAAGGCCAGGATCAGCCCCAGCATTTT.

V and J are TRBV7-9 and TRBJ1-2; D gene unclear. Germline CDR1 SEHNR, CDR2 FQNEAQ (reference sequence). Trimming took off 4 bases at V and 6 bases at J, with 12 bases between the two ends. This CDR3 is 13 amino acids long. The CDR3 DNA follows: TGTGCCAGCAGCTCACATGAGGCGAATGGCTACACCTTC. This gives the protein CASSSHEANGYTF.